The 32 T cell receptor beta chains given below trace back to one sample, sequenced in a study of blood T cell repertoires in COVID-19 (TCRdb year 2020). Library generation was performed with the immunoSEQ multiplex PCR assay. TCRdb mirrors the immuneACCESS table, restricted to in-frame sequences. Some clones are absent from its copies; in checked studies, under half trace to an unresolved V gene, and the reason for the others is unknown. The sample includes 80,000 to 95,000 clones, with over 80% observed a single time. Of the sample, 25% to 40% is held by the ten largest clones. Sequencing was performed on peripheral blood. These receptors were collected from a woman older than 75 with active or convalescent COVID-19.

This chain uses TRBV10-3 with TRBJ2-3, with D possibly being TRBD2 (5 bases). The germline CDR1 and CDR2 sequences are ENHRY and SYGVKD. There are 15 residues in the CDR3. V was trimmed by 8 bases and J by 6 bases, leaving 21 bases between them. CDR3: CAIRGRSAPRDTQYF. CDR3 coding DNA: TGTGCCATCCGCGGGCGATCTGCCCCTCGCGATACGCAGTATTTT.

The rearrangement uses TRBV23-1 and TRBJ1-2; D not resolved. TRBV23-1 belongs to the ORF category, with a function that is uncertain. The CDR3 spans 11 residues. V gave up 6 bases and J gave up 4 bases, with 6 bases separating them. The CDR3 here is CASSRSYGYTF. The DNA for the CDR3 is TGCGCCAGCAGCCGTTCCTATGGCTACACCTTC.

Only one count was recorded for this clone. The chain couples TRBV6-6 to TRBJ1-1; D remains ambiguous. This CDR3 region has 14 residues. Germline-derived CDR1 and CDR2 are MNHNY and SVGAGI (reference sequence). V lost 2 bases and J lost 2, with 9 bases in between. The CDR3 DNA is TGTGCCAGCAGTTACGGTCCGGGAAACACTGAAGCTTTCTTT. Its protein is CASSYGPGNTEAFF.

The CDR3 loop is CASSVGQGDNQPQHF. The DNA for the CDR3 is TGTGCCAGCAGTGTGGGGCAGGGTGACAATCAGCCCCAGCATTTT. The chain links TRBV2 to TRBJ1-5; D is possibly TRBD1 (5 bases). V shed 4 bases and J shed 3 bases, with 13 bases lying between them. The CDR3 spans 15 residues. Germline V gives CDR1 SNHLY, CDR2 FYNNEI.

The chain combines TRBV4-1 with TRBJ1-2; 12 bases line up with TRBD1. The CDR3 loop spans 15 amino acids. Germline CDR1 and CDR2: MGHRA and YSYEKL. J was trimmed by 8 bases and V by 3 bases; bases with no gene match: 7. CDR3 protein: CASSHRDRGQGGYTF. The CDR3 DNA sequence: TGCGCCAGCAGCCACAGGGACAGGGGGCAGGGGGGCTACACCTTC.

V gene TRBV4-1 combines with J gene TRBJ1-2, with D tentatively TRBD1 (6 bases). CDR1 is MGHRA, CDR2 YSYEKL, per germline. The CDR3 is 15 amino acids. The V end lost 2 bases, the J end lost 5 bases, and 15 bases lay between the germline ends. CDR3 sequence: CASSQSLWTEYGYTF. Here the CDR3 DNA reads TGCGCCAGCAGCCAATCCCTCTGGACAGAGTATGGCTACACCTTC.

V usage is TRBV5-1 and J usage is TRBJ2-2; 7 nucleotides line up with TRBD1. CDR3 size: 15 residues. Germline V gene data show CDR1 as SGHRS and CDR2 as YFSETQ. Germline trimming cut 4 bases from V and 4 bases from J; bases unmatched to any gene: 7. CDR3 bases: TGCGCCAGCAGCCTTGGATACAGGGGCACCGGGGAGCTGTTTTTT. Encoded protein: CASSLGYRGTGELFF.

The V call is TRBV9, the J call TRBJ2-2; D not resolved. This CDR3 region has 14 residues. The V end was cut by 3 bases, the J end by 8 bases, with 14 bases between. Germline CDR1 reads SGDLS; CDR2 reads YYNGEE. The CDR3 nucleotides are TGTGCCAGCAGCGGAACCCCAGTACCGGGGGAGCTGTTTTTT. This encodes CASSGTPVPGELFF.

CDR3 sequence (DNA): TGTGCCAGTAGTATTATGGCTAGCGGGAGTTACGAGCAGTACTTC. It translates to CASSIMASGSYEQYF. This chain connects TRBV19 to TRBJ2-7, with 10 bases identical to TRBD2. CDR3 length: 15 residues. Germline V gives CDR1 LNHDA, CDR2 SQIVND (reference sequence). Trimming removed 3 bases from V and 4 bases from J; junction bases left unmatched: 6.

This clone was picked up one time. This chain uses TRBV2 with TRBJ1-2, with TRBD1 as a possible D gene (6 bases). Germline CDR1 reads SNHLY; CDR2 reads FYNNEI. The CDR3 totals 15 residues. V gave up 10 bases and J gave up 2 bases, with 20 bases separating them. This chain's CDR3 is CATTEGQSPNYGYTF. Written as DNA, the CDR3 is TGTGCCACTACGGAAGGACAGTCTCCAAACTATGGCTACACCTTC.

V and J are TRBV2 and TRBJ2-1, with D possibly TRBD2 on 5 matching bases. The CDR3 runs to 16 residues. The germline gives CDR1 SNHLY, CDR2 FYNNEI. With 4 bases removed from V and 8 bases from J, the gap between germline ends came to 21 bases. Here the CDR3 DNA reads TGTGCCAGCAGTGTATACGCGCTGTCAAGTAGCGATGAGCAGTTCTTC. Its translation is CASSVYALSSSDEQFF.

This chain links TRBV6-5 with TRBJ1-1, with TRBD1 matching 7 bases. Germline lookup yields CDR1 MNHEY and CDR2 SVGAGI. V gave up 4 bases and J gave up 0 bases; unmatched junction bases: 8. This CDR3 is built from 16 residues. CDR3 amino acids: CASSSARTGMNTEAFF. The DNA of the CDR3 is TGTGCCAGCAGTTCCGCTCGGACAGGCATGAACACTGAAGCTTTCTTT.

This CDR3 is CASSPGRGPRQPQHF. CDR3 nucleotides: TGCGCCAGCAGCCCCGGGCGGGGCCCCAGACAGCCCCAGCATTTT. The chain joins TRBV5-1 to TRBJ1-5; D possibly corresponds to TRBD1 (5 bases). The CDR3 is made up of 15 amino acids. V was shortened by 4 bases and J by 7 bases, with 18 bases between the two germline ends. Germline V gives CDR1 SGHRS, CDR2 YFSETQ.

This chain connects TRBV11-1 to TRBJ1-1; D may be TRBD1 (6 bases). The CDR3 sequence is 15 residues long. V was cut by 3 bases and J by 2 bases, with 13 bases left in between. Germline CDR1 is SGHAT and CDR2 is FQDESV (reference sequence). As DNA, the CDR3 is TGTGCCAGCAGCTTGGGTTCAGGGGTTAACACTGAAGCTTTCTTT. This translates into CASSLGSGVNTEAFF.

The rearrangement joins TRBV29-1 to TRBJ2-5, with 9 bases matching TRBD2. Per germline, CDR1 SQVTM and CDR2 ANQGSEA. There are 16 residues in the CDR3. J gave up 7 bases and V 3 bases, and 15 bases lay outside the gene matches. CDR3 nucleotide sequence: TGCAGCGTTGATGGGGGCGGGGGGGCCCAGAGTGGGACCCAGTACTTC. This sequence encodes CSVDGGGGAQSGTQYF.

The rearrangement uses TRBV11-2 and TRBJ2-7, with a weak D call TRBD2 (5 bases). The germline V and J ends were trimmed by 2 bases and 0 bases, with 20 bases remaining between them. This CDR3 is built from 18 residues. Germline loops: CDR1 SGHAT, CDR2 FQNNGV. The DNA of the CDR3 is TGTGCCAGCAGCTTAAAAATTCCCAACGGGGTCTACTCCTACGAGCAGTACTTC. Its protein is CASSLKIPNGVYSYEQYF.

This clone was seen a single time. The chain employs TRBV4-3 and TRBJ1-4; a weak D match, TRBD1 (6 bases). Trimming removed 0 bases from V and 8 bases from J, with 16 bases in between. From germline, CDR1 is LGHNA and CDR2 YSLEER. The CDR3 length is 16 residues. Written as DNA, the CDR3 is TGCGCCAGCAGCCAAGATTTGGGACACATGAGCGAAAAACTGTTTTTT. It yields the protein CASSQDLGHMSEKLFF.

This clone was picked up a small number of times. The CDR3 coding sequence is TGCGCCAGCGCGAAGGACCGGGAGACTGAAGCTTTCTTT. This encodes CASAKDRETEAFF. J is TRBJ1-1 and V is TRBV10-2; D not certain. CDR1 and CDR2 from the germline V gene are WSHSY and SAAADI. With 8 bases removed from V and 5 bases from J, the gap between germline ends came to 15 bases. This CDR3 is built from 13 residues.

About this clone itself: Germline is not matched at one junction end, which may reflect a read error. This chain uses TRBV5-1 with TRBJ2-1; D is perhaps TRBD2 (5 bases). The V gene's germline CDR1 is SGHRS and CDR2 YFSETQ. The CDR3 is 14 residues long. The CDR3 nucleotides read TGCGCCAGCAGCTTGGGAGCTAGCTCCATCCCGGAGGTCTTC. It encodes CASSLGASSIPEVF.

This clone occurred once. The CDR3 sequence is CASSPRLDGRNTIYF. CDR3 coding DNA: TGTGCCAGCAGCCCCAGACTGGACGGGAGAAACACCATATATTTT. The chain is built from TRBV3-1 (or the pseudogene TRBV3-2) and TRBJ1-3, with unresolved D. Trimming removed 4 bases from V and 5 bases from J, with 15 bases in between. The CDR3 consists of 15 residues. The germline V gene has CDR1 LGHDT and CDR2 YNNKEL (reference sequence).

The V and J genes are TRBV10-3 and TRBJ1-1; 7 nucleotides align to TRBD1. The V gene's germline CDR1 is ENHRY and CDR2 SYGVKD. V gave up 6 bases and J gave up 2 bases; unmatched junction bases: 6. CDR3 length: 14 amino acids. This CDR3 is CAIRQGVVNTEAFF. The DNA for the CDR3 is TGTGCCATCAGGCAGGGGGTGGTAAACACTGAAGCTTTCTTT.

The rearrangement uses TRBV19 and TRBJ2-3; D is perhaps TRBD2 (6 bases). The CDR3 is made up of 14 amino acids. The germline V gene has CDR1 LNHDA and CDR2 SQIVND (reference sequence). V was shortened by 4 bases and J by 2 bases, with 10 bases between the two germline ends. The CDR3 coding sequence is TGTGCCAGTAGTAGGAGGGACTCCACAGATACGCAGTATTTT. This encodes CASSRRDSTDTQYF.

The rearrangement uses TRBV6-1 and TRBJ2-7; TRBD2 matches at 10 bases. The CDR3 is 16 residues long. The V segment lost 4 bases and the J segment 5 bases; nucleotides outside the gene matches: 11. Germline-derived CDR1 and CDR2 are MNHNS and SASEGT. The DNA for the CDR3 is TGTGCCAGCAGTGGCCCCAGCGGGAGGGCCGGTGACGAGCAGTACTTC. Amino acid sequence: CASSGPSGRAGDEQYF.

V and J are TRBV14 and TRBJ2-4; TRBD1 might be the D (6 bases). V was pared by 2 bases and J by 0 bases, with 11 bases between. The CDR3 extends over 16 amino acids. Germline CDR1 and CDR2: SGHDN and FVKESK. The DNA for the CDR3 is TGTGCCAGCAGCCAACGGGACACGAGAGCCAAAAACATTCAGTACTTC. Translating gives CASSQRDTRAKNIQYF.

This chain uses TRBV7-2 with TRBJ2-7, with TRBD1 identical over 9 bases. The J segment lost 6 bases and the V segment lost 5 bases, leaving 14 bases of the junction unmatched. This CDR3 has 16 amino acids. Germline CDR1 and CDR2: SGHTA and FQGNSA. The chain's CDR3 is CASSPRAGQGSTEQYF. The CDR3 DNA follows: TGTGCCAGCAGCCCGCGAGCGGGACAGGGAAGTACCGAGCAGTACTTC.

In its sample, this clone was seen a few times. This chain joins TRBV30 and TRBJ1-2; 12 nucleotides match TRBD1. Trimming cost V 2 bases and J 8 bases; bases outside gene matches: 6. The CDR3 extends over 14 amino acids. Per the germline V gene, CDR1 is GTSNPN and CDR2 is SVGIG (reference sequence). The chain's CDR3 is CAWSLGTGGGGYTF. The CDR3 DNA follows: TGTGCCTGGAGTCTCGGGACAGGGGGCGGCGGCTACACCTTC.

The V and J genes are TRBV7-9 and TRBJ2-1; D may be TRBD1 (5 bases). CDR1 and CDR2 from the germline V gene are SEHNR and FQNEAQ (reference sequence). V was trimmed by 7 bases and J by 5 bases, leaving 12 bases between them. This CDR3 spans 13 amino acids. The CDR3, as DNA: TGTGCCAGCACCTTTGGGGCCCACAATGAGCAGTTCTTC. Translating gives CASTFGAHNEQFF.

V and J are TRBV5-1 and TRBJ2-7, with D maybe TRBD1 (6 bases). This CDR3 spans 18 amino acids. The germline CDR1 and CDR2 sequences are SGHRS and YFSETQ. The V end lost 0 bases, the J end lost 0 bases, and 19 bases lay between the germline ends. CDR3 region: CASSLGYITGTSSYEQYF. The CDR3 region has the DNA TGCGCCAGCAGCTTGGGATATATAACAGGGACAAGCTCCTACGAGCAGTACTTC.

V is TRBV5-1 and J is TRBJ1-1; weak D call: TRBD1 (5 bases). There are 15 residues in the CDR3. Looked up from germline, CDR1 is SGHRS and CDR2 is YFSETQ. Deletions cut 0 bases from V and 6 bases from J, with 15 bases between. CDR3 nucleotide sequence: TGCGCCAGCAGCTTGGGCGGGGGAGAGGTTCCTGAAGCTTTCTTT. This sequence encodes CASSLGGGEVPEAFF.

For the CDR3, the DNA is TGTGCCAGCAGTTTGACAGTACTCTATGGCTACACCTTC. Its translation: CASSLTVLYGYTF. The chain joins TRBV12-3 or TRBV12-4 to TRBJ1-2, with D possibly being TRBD1 (5 bases). V dropped 3 bases and J dropped 4 bases, with 9 bases sitting between them. CDR3 length equals 13 residues.

This rearrangement joins TRBV2 to TRBJ2-1; no firm D call. Looked up from germline, CDR1 is SNHLY and CDR2 is FYNNEI. Trimming took off 3 bases at V and 8 bases at J, with 11 bases between the two ends. The CDR3 covers 13 residues. As DNA, the CDR3 is TGTGCCAGCAGTGACTACCTCGTCGATGAGCAGTTCTTC. As protein: CASSDYLVDEQFF.

The V gene is TRBV21-1, the J gene TRBJ1-1. TRBV21-1 is recorded as a pseudogene. This CDR3 has 13 amino acids. The CDR3 DNA follows: TGTGCCAGCATCTCTGGTAGTCGGGCTGAAGCTTTCTTT. It yields the protein CASISGSRAEAFF.